A selection of T cell receptor beta chains follows, all from one sample in a study of CD4 T cells in relation to SARS-CoV-2 and coronaviruses. The protocol was immunoSEQ multiplex PCR, while the TCRdb copy is restricted to in-frame clones and leaves out a portion. The sample holds 60,000 or so clones, approximately 94% seen once. Sequencing input: naive CD4+ T cells from PBMCs. Receptor source: a human donor in good health. Both conserved end residues are part of each CDR3. A D gene is named only where the DNA matches it firmly. The listing skips clone size in some rows; elsewhere it reads once, few, many or a size class.

TRBV6-6	NA	TRBJ1-3	once	CASSYIERNTIYF	TGTGCCAGCAGTTATATCGAAAGAAACACCATATATTTT
TRBV7-9	TRBD2	TRBJ2-1	NA	CASSLARLAETLPDEQFF	TGTGCCAGCAGCTTAGCTCGGCTAGCGGAGACCCTCCCCGATGAGCAGTTCTTC
TRBV6-5	TRBD1	TRBJ2-6	NA	CASTSGGSGANVLTF	TGTGCCAGCACCTCAGGGGGCTCTGGGGCCAACGTCCTGACTTTC
TRBV5-1	NA	TRBJ1-3	NA	CASSLEEGNGNTIYF	TGCGCCAGCAGCTTGGAGGAGGGTAACGGAAACACCATATATTTT
TRBV19	NA	TRBJ2-2	NA	CASSHRWGTGELFF	TGTGCCAGTAGTCATCGGTGGGGGACCGGGGAGCTGTTTTTT
TRBV28	TRBD2	TRBJ2-5	NA	CASSMRLAGGRETQYF	TGTGCCAGCAGTATGCGACTAGCGGGAGGGAGAGAGACCCAGTACTTC
TRBV24-1	TRBD1	TRBJ2-4	once	CATSEGGTGTGKNIQYF	TGTGCCACCAGTGAGGGGGGGACAGGGACGGGCAAAAACATTCAGTACTTC
TRBV2	NA	TRBJ2-7	NA	CASSEEAGAYEQYF	TGTGCCAGCAGTGAAGAGGCAGGAGCCTACGAGCAGTACTTC
TRBV6-4	NA	TRBJ2-6	NA	CADQEAGANVLTF	TGTGCCGATCAGGAAGCTGGGGCCAACGTCCTGACTTTC
TRBV3-1/TRBV3-2	TRBD1	TRBJ2-4	NA	CASSPLGTGIQYF	TGTGCCAGCAGCCCCCTTGGGACAGGGATTCAGTACTTC
TRBV6-5	NA	TRBJ1-4	NA	CASSPTGQSLLFF	TGTGCCAGCAGCCCCACGGGGCAAAGCCTATTGTTTTTT
TRBV5-8	TRBD1	TRBJ1-5	NA	CASSSQGQGAGQPQHF	TGTGCCAGCAGCTCACAAGGACAGGGGGCTGGTCAGCCCCAGCATTTT
TRBV5-1	NA	TRBJ1-2	NA	CASSLEFSETLTYGYTF	TGCGCCAGCAGCTTGGAGTTCAGTGAGACTTTGACCTATGGCTACACCTTC
TRBV12-3/TRBV12-4	NA	TRBJ2-2	NA	CASSLIGGGELFF	TGTGCCAGCAGTTTAATTGGAGGCGGGGAGCTGTTTTTT
TRBV28	NA	TRBJ2-5	NA	CASSLFGQGSTHF	NA
TRBV7-7	TRBD1	TRBJ2-1	NA	CASSLDRGNNEQFF	TGTGCCAGCAGCTTGGACAGGGGAAACAATGAGCAGTTCTTC
TRBV28	NA	TRBJ1-2	NA	CASRLSFQLYGYTF	TGTGCCAGCAGGTTATCATTCCAATTATATGGCTACACCTTC
TRBV5-1	NA	TRBJ1-3	NA	CASSPGPSGNTIYF	TGCGCCAGCAGCCCTGGCCCCTCTGGAAACACCATATATTTT
TRBV28	NA	TRBJ2-1	NA	CASSFVSRVYNEQFF	TGTGCCAGCAGTTTCGTCAGCAGGGTCTACAATGAGCAGTTCTTC
TRBV7-9	NA	TRBJ1-2	NA	CASSTNGGGYGYTF	TGTGCCAGCAGCACGAATGGGGGGGGCTATGGCTACACCTTC
TRBV4-2	NA	TRBJ2-7	NA	CASSPQGGAGHEQYF	TGTGCCAGCAGCCCCCAGGGGGGGGCGGGACACGAGCAGTACTTC
TRBV5-4	NA	TRBJ1-4	NA	CASSLSAGTNEKLFF	TGTGCCAGCAGCTTATCGGCAGGGACTAATGAAAAACTGTTTTTT
TRBV7-9	TRBD2	TRBJ2-5	NA	CASSPRASGNVETQYF	TGTGCCAGCAGCCCCCGGGCTAGCGGGAACGTAGAGACCCAGTACTTC
TRBV5-1	TRBD2	TRBJ2-1	NA	CASSLGGSSYNEQFF	TGCGCCAGCAGCTTGGGCGGGAGCTCCTACAATGAGCAGTTCTTC
TRBV6-1	TRBD2	TRBJ2-1	NA	CASSEVGLAGGVGKEQFF	TGTGCCAGCAGTGAAGTGGGACTAGCGGGAGGGGTAGGAAAAGAGCAGTTCTTC
TRBV5-6	NA	TRBJ2-7	NA	CASSLGGNDYEQYF	TGTGCCAGCAGCTTGGGCGGCAACGACTACGAGCAGTACTTC
TRBV6-5	TRBD1	TRBJ1-6	NA	CASSRQGARNSPLHF	TGTGCCAGCAGCAGACAGGGGGCGCGGAATTCACCCCTCCACTTT
TRBV7-2	NA	TRBJ2-2	NA	CASSMTRGGATGELFF	TGTGCCAGCAGCATGACTAGGGGGGGAGCCACCGGGGAGCTGTTTTTT
TRBV5-1	NA	TRBJ2-7	NA	CASSLATVSSYEQYF	TGCGCCAGCAGCTTGGCTACAGTGAGCTCCTACGAGCAGTACTTC
TRBV3-1/TRBV3-2	NA	TRBJ2-2	NA	CASSVGGGELFF	TGTGCCAGCAGCGTCGGGGGCGGGGAGCTGTTTTTT
TRBV5-1	NA	TRBJ2-5	NA	CASSFSRPQETQYF	TGCGCCAGCAGCTTTTCCCGGCCTCAAGAGACCCAGTACTTC
TRBV28	TRBD2	TRBJ2-1	NA	CASRVAGTTKNEQFF	TGTGCCAGCAGAGTCGCCGGGACTACCAAAAATGAGCAGTTCTTC
TRBV6-5	NA	TRBJ2-7	NA	CASGDRRAYEQYF	TGTGCCAGCGGCGACAGGAGAGCCTACGAGCAGTACTTC
TRBV12-5	NA	TRBJ2-1	NA	CASTQGISANEQFF	TGTGCTAGTACTCAGGGGATTTCCGCGAATGAGCAGTTCTTC
TRBV6-4	NA	TRBJ1-2	NA	CASSDSRQGVGYTF	TGTGCCAGCAGTGACTCGAGGCAGGGCGTCGGCTACACCTTC
TRBV12-3/TRBV12-4	NA	TRBJ2-3	NA	CASSLEALPAGF	TGTGCCAGCAGTTTAGAGGCACTGCCCGCCGGTTTT
TRBV6-5	TRBD1	TRBJ2-7	NA	CASRDGTGGSYEQYF	TGTGCCAGCAGAGATGGGACAGGGGGCTCCTACGAGCAGTACTTC
TRBV28	TRBD2	TRBJ2-1	few	CASSLLGTSGTTEQFF	TGTGCCAGCAGTTTATTGGGGACTAGCGGGACCACGGAGCAGTTCTTC
TRBV18	NA	TRBJ2-3	NA	CASSPVGDTQYF	TGTGCCAGCTCACCGGTTGGAGATACGCAGTATTTT
TRBV4-2	NA	TRBJ2-5	NA	CASSQGQNQYF	TGTGCCAGCAGCCAAGGGCAGAACCAGTACTTC
TRBV12-3/TRBV12-4	NA	TRBJ1-1	once	CASSLQMNTEAFF	TGTGCCAGCAGTTTACAGATGAACACTGAAGCTTTCTTT
TRBV28	NA	TRBJ1-3	NA	CASSYIRISGNTIYF	TGTGCCAGCAGTTATATCCGGATCTCTGGAAACACCATATATTTT
TRBV7-9	TRBD2	TRBJ2-7	NA	CASSSPSGLANSYEQYF	TGTGCCAGCAGCTCCCCCAGTGGACTAGCGAACTCCTACGAGCAGTACTTC
TRBV11-2	TRBD2	TRBJ2-7	NA	CASSQGTSGAYEQYF	TGTGCCAGCAGCCAAGGGACTAGCGGGGCCTACGAGCAGTACTTC
TRBV4-1	NA	TRBJ2-1	NA	CASSQVPLVSEQFF	TGCGCCAGCAGCCAAGTCCCACTAGTTAGTGAGCAGTTCTTC
TRBV5-1	NA	TRBJ2-3	NA	CASSTGGRSDTQYF	TGCGCCAGCAGCACCGGCGGCAGGTCCGATACGCAGTATTTT
TRBV5-1	NA	TRBJ2-1	NA	CASKAGGILHEQFF	TGCGCCAGCAAAGCGGGCGGGATCTTGCATGAGCAGTTCTTC
TRBV19	TRBD2	TRBJ2-7	once	CASRRTSGSWEQYF	TGTGCCAGTAGACGGACTAGCGGGAGTTGGGAGCAGTACTTC
TRBV7-8	TRBD2	TRBJ2-7	NA	CASSLARRREGAYEQYF	TGTGCCAGCAGCTTAGCGCGGAGGCGGGAGGGGGCCTACGAGCAGTACTTC
TRBV6-6	TRBD1	TRBJ2-2	NA	CASRQGVPGELFF	TGTGCCAGCAGACAGGGGGTCCCCGGGGAGCTGTTTTTT
TRBV5-5	TRBD2	TRBJ2-7	NA	CASSHTPGTRDAEEQYF	TGTGCCAGCAGTCACACTCCGGGGACTAGAGATGCGGAAGAGCAGTACTTC
TRBV19	TRBD2	TRBJ2-7	NA	CASSMGLAGAASYEQYF	TGTGCCAGTAGTATGGGGCTAGCGGGAGCGGCGTCCTACGAGCAGTACTTC